The source of this TCR beta chain is a study of a mutant IDH1 vaccine in newly diagnosed glioma. Study in general: Averaging 40.4 years of age, treated patients were around 62% male and approximately 38% female.

Here immunoSEQ multiplex PCR was the method, and the copy in TCRdb shows in-frame clones only, minus some. The profile covers about 68,000 clones, with around 74% appearing a single time and around 8.2% taken by the ten largest. Stated time point: baseline, week 1 (first vaccination visit). As for treatment: pre-vaccination baseline after standard-of-care therapy. The CDR3 is 15 amino acids. Trimming took 5 bases from V and 2 from J, leaving 15 bases between them. The germline CDR1 and CDR2 sequences are SGHDN and FVKESK. This specimen was PBMCs, taken from a glioma patient treated with radiotherapy, temozolomide or both. The TCR sequence derives from a man aged 45-65 years with glioma. This sequence joins TRBV14 and TRBJ1-2; no reliable D call. CDR3 sequence reads: CASSGWTGRNYGYTF. The DNA of the CDR3 is TGTGCCAGCAGCGGCTGGACTGGGAGGAACTATGGCTACACCTTC.